These 18 T cell receptor beta chains originate from one sample sequenced in a study of Graves' ophthalmopathy and Graves' hyperthyroidism. TCR beta CDR3 regions were amplified from RNA transcripts. First-round RT-PCR employed HTBI primers, with a second-round multiplex PCR after it. TCRdb passed the multiplex PCR reads through MiXCR, listing each CDR3 protein once. The top ten hold about 40% of the sample, which has some 750,000 distinct CDR3 sequences, around 40% seen once. The sample comprised peripheral blood. The receptors come from an adult man with Graves' ophthalmopathy.

The chain combines TRBV10-2 with TRBJ1-5; possible D gene TRBD1, 6 bases. This CDR3 is 17 amino acids long. Germline CDR1 and CDR2: WSHSY and SAAADI. Trimming pared 6 bases from V and 0 bases from J, leaving 18 bases between. The CDR3 region is CASRTGTRLDSNQPQHF. CDR3 DNA: TGCGCCAGCAGAACCGGGACAAGACTTGATAGCAATCAGCCCCAGCATTTT.

This clonotype has at least ten counts. The rearrangement uses TRBV7-9 and TRBJ1-1, with D tentatively TRBD1 (5 bases). The CDR3 consists of 15 residues. V lost 0 bases and J lost 6, with 14 bases in between. Per germline, CDR1 SEHNR and CDR2 FQNEAQ (reference sequence). The CDR3 bases are TGTGCCAGCAGCTTAGCCGGCCGTTCACAGGCTGAAGCTTTCTTT. Its translation is CASSLAGRSQAEAFF.

This clonotype has a count of ten or more. CDR3 residues: CSVATGEYRGFELFF. CDR3 sequence (DNA): TGCAGCGTTGCGACAGGAGAATACCGGGGATTTGAGCTGTTTTTT. The chain recombines TRBV29-1 with TRBJ2-2; D perhaps matches TRBD1 (6 bases). CDR3 length: 15 amino acids. V lost 4 bases to trimming and J lost 11 bases, with 23 bases between them. From germline, CDR1 is SQVTM and CDR2 ANQGSEA.

This clonotype was counted at least ten times. The V call is TRBV24-1, the J call TRBJ2-5, with D tentatively TRBD1 (6 bases). Germline CDR1 and CDR2: KGHDR and SFDVKD. V shed 5 bases and J shed 4 bases, with 16 bases lying between them. This CDR3 is 15 amino acids long. The CDR3 here is CATSVGQKGPETQYF. DNA of the CDR3: TGTGCCACCAGTGTCGGACAGAAGGGCCCAGAGACCCAGTACTTC.

This clonotype was observed at least ten times. The chain is built from TRBV7-3 and TRBJ1-6; weak D call: TRBD1 (6 bases). V dropped 4 bases and J dropped 5 bases, with 9 bases sitting between them. The V gene's germline CDR1 is SGHTA and CDR2 FQGTGA. The CDR3 loop spans 14 amino acids. CDR3 residues: CASSSQGDNSPLHF. CDR3 nucleotides: TGTGCCAGCAGCTCACAGGGAGATAATTCACCCCTCCACTTT.

The J gene is TRBJ1-1, the V gene TRBV29-1, with a weak D call TRBD1 (6 bases). Per germline, CDR1 SQVTM and CDR2 ANQGSEA. The CDR3 is 16 residues long. CDR3 DNA sequence: TGCAGTGCTAGCCCCCAAGGGAGGGGGATGAACACTGAAGCTTTCTTT. Translating it yields CSASPQGRGMNTEAFF.

Turning to this clonotype: The junction shows a germline mismatch at one end, possibly a read error. V is TRBV10-3 and J is TRBJ1-2; D might be TRBD1 (6 bases). CDR1 ENHRY and CDR2 SYGVKD come from the germline V gene. The CDR3 is 16 amino acids. This CDR3 reads CASSYSPRQGTYGYTF. CDR3 bases: TGTGCCAGCAGTTATAGCCCAAGGCAGGGGACCTATGGCTACACCTTC.

The chain couples TRBV25-1 to TRBJ2-2, with D possibly TRBD2 on 6 matching bases. Germline loops: CDR1 MGHDK, CDR2 SYGVNS. V dropped 8 bases and J dropped 6 bases, with 13 bases sitting between them. The CDR3 length is 13 residues. This CDR3 reads CASSGGGPGELFF. In nucleotides, the CDR3 is TGTGCCAGCTCAGGAGGAGGGCCCGGGGAGCTGTTTTTT.

As to this clonotype: Germline is not matched at one junction end, which may reflect a read error. The V call is TRBV19, the J call TRBJ2-7; TRBD1 matches 7 bases. This CDR3 contains 15 residues. Germline lookup yields CDR1 LNHDA and CDR2 SQIVND (reference sequence). DNA of the CDR3: TGTGCCAGTGGTATCCAAAGGGACAGTTCCTACGAGCAGTACTTC. It encodes CASGIQRDSSYEQYF.

The chain is built from TRBV9 and TRBJ1-6; D perhaps matches TRBD1 (5 bases). CDR1 is SGDLS and CDR2 is YYNGEE in the germline V gene. The CDR3 spans 12 residues. V was cut by 9 bases and J by 10 bases, with 14 bases left in between. CDR3 sequence reads: CATQQAPSPLHF. The CDR3 DNA follows: TGTGCCACACAACAGGCGCCGTCACCCCTCCACTTT.

This clonotype appeared a few times. The genes are TRBV24-1 and TRBJ2-7; 9 bases are shared with TRBD2. Germline V CDR1 and CDR2: KGHDR, SFDVKD. The CDR3 consists of 13 residues. V was pared by 11 bases and J by 0 bases, with 4 bases of the junction left unmatched. This CDR3 is CASGGDSSYEQYF. DNA of the CDR3: TGTGCCAGCGGGGGGGACAGCTCCTACGAGCAGTACTTC.

With respect to this clonotype: A junction boundary mismatches the germline segment, possibly from a read error. The chain couples TRBV5-1 to TRBJ2-7; 10 positions match TRBD1. The CDR3 is 15 residues long. Germline CDR1 and CDR2: SGHRS and YFSETQ. CDR3 loop: CASSWGQGPSYEQYF. CDR3 DNA sequence: TGTGCCAGCAGCTGGGGACAGGGGCCCTCCTACGAGCAGTACTTC.

V usage is TRBV19 and J usage is TRBJ2-2, with D possibly TRBD1 on 5 matching bases. The CDR3 has 13 amino acids. From germline, CDR1 is LNHDA and CDR2 SQIVND (reference sequence). The V end lost 3 bases, the J end lost 7 bases, and 9 bases lay between the germline ends. The CDR3 nucleotides read TGTGCCAGTAGTATTTTGGGGCTCGGGGAGCTGTTTTTT. It is translated as CASSILGLGELFF.

With respect to this clonotype: The junction differs from germline at one of its ends, possibly a read error. The chain recombines TRBV5-1 with TRBJ2-5, with D possibly being TRBD1 (6 bases). The CDR3 is made up of 16 amino acids. Looked up from germline, CDR1 is SGHRS and CDR2 is YFSETQ. CDR3: CAGSLLTGRSQETQYF. CDR3 bases: TGCGCCGGCAGCTTGTTGACAGGCCGATCCCAAGAGACCCAGTACTTC.

The CDR3 DNA follows: TGCAGTGCCCTGACAGGGGATACCTACTATGGCTACACCTTC. It encodes CSALTGDTYYGYTF. The gene calls are TRBV20-1 and TRBJ1-2, with 8 positions matching TRBD1. V lost 6 bases and J lost 3; bases outside the gene matches: 9. This CDR3 has 14 residues. Germline CDR1 and CDR2: DFQATT and SNEGSKA (reference sequence).

This rearrangement joins TRBV20-1 to TRBJ2-6; 13 bases align to TRBD2. Trimming cost V 3 bases and J 4 bases; bases outside gene matches: 9. The CDR3 covers 18 residues. Per the germline V gene, CDR1 is DFQATT and CDR2 is SNEGSKA (reference sequence). The chain's CDR3 is CSARGLAGLLMGANVLTF. The CDR3 coding sequence is TGCAGTGCTAGGGGACTAGCGGGGTTGTTGATGGGGGCCAACGTCCTGACTTTC.

This clonotype was counted at least ten times. The chain is built from TRBV2 and TRBJ1-5; possible D gene TRBD1, 5 bases. Germline V CDR1 and CDR2: SNHLY, FYNNEI. V was cut by 2 bases and J by 6 bases, with 11 bases left in between. This CDR3 is built from 14 residues. CDR3 sequence: CASSEMWGVQPQHF. The CDR3 DNA is TGTGCCAGCAGTGAAATGTGGGGGGTTCAGCCCCAGCATTTT.

This clonotype was seen many times. The chain carries TRBV20-1 and TRBJ2-5, with D tentatively TRBD2 (7 bases). Germline CDR1 and CDR2: DFQATT and SNEGSKA (reference sequence). The CDR3 runs 13 residues. Deletions cut 6 bases from V and 6 bases from J, with 17 bases between. CDR3 sequence reads: CSARGAGEQTQYF. In DNA form, the CDR3 reads TGCAGTGCGAGGGGGGCGGGGGAACAGACCCAGTACTTC.